The rows below give T cell receptor beta chains drawn from one sample of a study of cytomegalovirus exposure and HLA in healthy donors. The table came from immunoSEQ multiplex PCR; TCRdb's copy has only in-frame clones and leaves some out. Of over 150,000 clones in the sample, just over 75% were seen once. Sequenced input: PBMCs. Receptors originate from a woman between 55 and 75 years old in good health and CMV-seropositive. Each CDR3 is given with its conserved first and last residue. Each record gives: clone size, D gene, V gene, J gene, CDR3 DNA, CDR3 protein. D genes are given only for firm matches. Size is omitted from some rows. Given values are once, few, many or a class for expanded clones.

NA	NA	TRBV6-5	TRBJ2-7	TGTGCCAGCAGTTACTTTGCGGGCCTCGTCTACGAGCAGTACTTC	CASSYFAGLVYEQYF
NA	TRBD2	TRBV11-2	TRBJ2-1	TGTGCCAGCAGCGCCGGGACTAGCGGGGTCAATGAGCAGTTCTTC	CASSAGTSGVNEQFF
NA	NA	TRBV7-9	TRBJ2-3	TGTGCCAGCAGCTCTTTCGGGGGGCCCCTCACAGATACGCAGTATTTT	CASSSFGGPLTDTQYF
NA	TRBD1	TRBV19	TRBJ2-7	TGTGCCAGTAGTATCGACAGGGCGGCGGGGCAGTACTTC	CASSIDRAAGQYF
NA	TRBD2	TRBV5-5	TRBJ2-5	TGTGCCAGCAGCTTGGTTGCTAGCGGACAAGAGACCCAGTACTTC	CASSLVASGQETQYF
NA	TRBD1	TRBV28	TRBJ2-7	TGTGCCAGCAGTTTATGGAACACCGGGACAGGGATGTACGAGCAGTACTTC	CASSLWNTGTGMYEQYF
NA	NA	TRBV15	TRBJ1-1	TGTGCCACCAGGAGGGACAAGCACACTGAAGCTTTCTTT	CATRRDKHTEAFF
once	TRBD2	TRBV9	TRBJ2-7	TGTGCCAGCAGCGTCGGGGGAGCGGGATCTTACGAGCAGTACTTC	CASSVGGAGSYEQYF
once	TRBD1	TRBV5-6	TRBJ2-5	TGTGCCAGCAGCTTAGGGGGCCAGGGAGAGACCCAGTACTTC	CASSLGGQGETQYF
NA	NA	TRBV21-1	TRBJ1-3	TGCGCTAATGGACAGGGAAAGAGTCCTGGAAACACCATATATTTT	CANGQGKSPGNTIYF
once	TRBD1	TRBV12-5	TRBJ1-1	TGTGCTAGTGGTTTCCCCAGACAGGGAAGGAACACTGAAGCTTTCTTT	CASGFPRQGRNTEAFF
NA	NA	TRBV28	TRBJ2-3	TGTGCCAGCCTAGACAGGACCACTAGCACAGATACGCAGTATTTT	CASLDRTTSTDTQYF
NA	TRBD1	TRBV5-1	TRBJ2-6	TGCGCCAGCAGCTTGGTAGGGACAGCCAGCTCTGGGGCCAACGGCCTGACTTTC	CASSLVGTASSGANGLTF
NA	NA	TRBV5-1	TRBJ1-1	TGCGCCAGCAGCGCGGCTACCGGAACTGAAGCTTTCTTT	CASSAATGTEAFF
NA	TRBD1	TRBV30	TRBJ1-1	TGTGCCTGGAGTCCCAGGGGGCTGGGGTATACAGCTTTCTTT	CAWSPRGLGYTAFF
NA	TRBD2	TRBV2	TRBJ2-5	TGTGCCAGCAGTGAGGTGCGGGGAGGGAAAGAGACCCAGTACTTC	CASSEVRGGKETQYF
few	NA	TRBV10-2	TRBJ2-3	TGCGCCAGCAGTGTATGGAGGACAGATACGCAGTATTTT	CASSVWRTDTQYF
NA	TRBD2	TRBV7-3	TRBJ2-5	TGTTCCAGCAGCTTAAGAGCGGGAGTGTCGCGGGAGACCCAGTACTTC	CSSSLRAGVSRETQYF
once	NA	TRBV2	TRBJ1-2	TGTGCCAGCAGGTTGACACTAGCGGTCTATGGCTACACCTTC	CASRLTLAVYGYTF
NA	TRBD1	TRBV11-1	TRBJ2-7	TGTGCCAGCAGCTTAGGCCGGACAGGGATGTCCTACGAGCAGTACTTC	CASSLGRTGMSYEQYF
NA	NA	TRBV4-2	TRBJ2-7	TGTGCCAGCAGCCAAGATGTGGGCTTTGCCGAGCAGTACTTC	CASSQDVGFAEQYF
NA	NA	TRBV2	TRBJ1-3	TGTGCCAGCAGACAGACCTCTGGAAACACCATATATTTT	CASRQTSGNTIYF
NA	NA	TRBV9	TRBJ2-1	TGTGCCAGCAGCGTAGCTCAGCCTAGCTCCTACAATGAGCAGTTCTTC	CASSVAQPSSYNEQFF
NA	NA	TRBV28	TRBJ2-7	TGTGCCAGCAGTTATATACTTGCCTCCTACGAGCAGTACTTC	CASSYILASYEQYF
NA	NA	TRBV6-1	TRBJ2-2	TGTGCCAGCAGGATCGGGGGGCAGGTTCCCAGGGAGCTGTTTTTT	CASRIGGQVPRELFF
NA	TRBD2	TRBV7-3	TRBJ2-2	TGTGCCAGCAGCTTAAATAGGGCTAGCGGGACGAACACCGGGGAGCTGTTTTTT	CASSLNRASGTNTGELFF
NA	NA	TRBV29-1	TRBJ1-1	TGCAGCGTGTCGGTTGGGGCGAACACTGAAGCTTTCTTT	CSVSVGANTEAFF
NA	NA	TRBV4-1	TRBJ1-2	TGCGCCAGCAGAGACGCGGGGCGACAGACCTCTAACTATGGCTACACCTTC	CASRDAGRQTSNYGYTF
NA	TRBD1	TRBV7-9	TRBJ2-7	TGTGCCAGCAGCTTTCGGGACAGGGGTCGGTACGAGCAGTACTTC	CASSFRDRGRYEQYF
NA	NA	TRBV7-3	TRBJ2-4	TGTGCCAGCAGCTTAACCGGGGGAGAGGGCAGTCAGTACTTC	CASSLTGGEGSQYF
NA	NA	TRBV9	TRBJ1-1	TGTGCCAGCAGCGTAGGTGGGGACTACTTCAACGTGAACACTGAAGCTTTCTTT	CASSVGGDYFNVNTEAFF
few	TRBD1	TRBV6-4	TRBJ1-1	TGTGCCAGCAGTGCAGACAGGGGGCGAAGGACTGAAGCTTTCTTT	CASSADRGRRTEAFF